This T cell receptor (beta chain) is drawn from a study of T cells after yellow fever vaccination. Broader study findings: Clones that expanded after primary vaccination mostly reappeared after the booster (over 95% CD4, 88% CD8).

A few counts support this clonotype. The germline CDR1 and CDR2 sequences are SQVTM and ANQGSEA. CDR3 length: 13 amino acids. TCRdb reanalysed the 5' RACE reads using MiXCR and keeps one entry per CDR3 protein. The table records about 85,000 distinct CDR3 sequences, 13% of them present only once. The sequence was collected from a young man who received the YFV17D yellow fever vaccine. This sample comprised CD8+ T cells not binding an NS4B(214-222) dextramer, sorted from PBMCs, obtained about 20 days after the first yellow fever vaccination. The chain carries TRBV29-1 and TRBJ2-7; D may correspond to TRBD1 or TRBD2 (5 bases each). This chain's CDR3 is CSVVRDGIYEQYF. DNA for the CDR3: TGCAGTGTGGTCCGGGACGGGATTTACGAGCAGTACTTC.